These T cell receptor beta chains were read from a single sample in a study of shared clonotypes between healthy human individuals. Profiling relied on immunoSEQ multiplex PCR, and the TCRdb table lists in-frame clones only, not all of them. The table lists more than 2 million clones, roughly 96% of them singletons. The source material was naive CD4+ T cells sorted from blood. The receptor source for this set is a man aged 18 to 29 in good health. CDR3s include the opening cysteine and the closing phenylalanine or tryptophan. D genes are given only for firm matches. Size is omitted from some rows. Given values are once, few, many or a class for expanded clones.

abundance | j_gene | v_gene | d_gene | CDR3aa | CDR3nt
- | TRBJ2-5 | TRBV30 | - | CAWSVPQAGETQYF | TGTGCCTGGAGTGTACCGCAGGCTGGGGAGACCCAGTACTTC
- | TRBJ2-7 | TRBV14 | - | CASSPRGLLGYEQYF | TGTGCCAGCAGCCCCCGGGGACTTCTAGGGTACGAGCAGTACTTC
- | TRBJ2-1 | TRBV4-1 | - | CASRLGQLYNEQFF | TGCGCCAGCCGCTTAGGACAACTTTACAATGAGCAGTTCTTC
- | TRBJ1-5 | TRBV28 | - | CASNIPAQVPQHF | TGTGCCAGCAACATTCCGGCCCAAGTCCCCCAGCATTTT
- | TRBJ1-1 | TRBV10-3 | - | CAISAGVTEAFF | TGTGCCATCAGTGCCGGGGTGACTGAAGCTTTCTTT
- | TRBJ2-7 | TRBV7-2 | - | CASSLKAQGGEQYF | TGTGCCAGCAGCTTAAAAGCACAGGGCGGCGAGCAGTACTTC
- | TRBJ2-3 | TRBV5-1 | TRBD1 | CASSGPGTGRTDTQYF | TGCGCCAGCAGCGGACCCGGGACAGGCCGCACAGATACGCAGTATTTT
- | TRBJ2-2 | TRBV30 | - | CAWSLGPGTGELFF | TGTGCCTGGTCCCTGGGACCGGGCACCGGGGAGCTGTTTTTT
once | TRBJ2-3 | TRBV6-6 | - | CASSTPTGLSTDTQYF | TGTGCCAGCAGTACCCCGACAGGACTTAGCACAGATACGCAGTATTTT
- | TRBJ1-5 | TRBV19 | - | CASSIGGGRSNQPQHF | TGTGCCAGTAGTATAGGTGGGGGCAGGAGCAATCAGCCCCAGCATTTT
- | TRBJ1-5 | TRBV18 | - | CASSPVDSNQPQHF | TGTGCCAGCTCACCAGTTGACAGCAATCAGCCCCAGCATTTT
- | TRBJ1-6 | TRBV9 | TRBD1 | CASSPPGQDNSPLHF | TGTGCCAGCAGCCCCCCGGGACAGGATAATTCACCCCTCCACTTT
once | TRBJ2-2 | TRBV7-9 | TRBD1 | CASSLVQGPTGELFF | TGTGCCAGCAGCTTAGTACAGGGGCCCACCGGGGAGCTGTTTTTT
- | TRBJ1-1 | TRBV21-1 | - | CASTATGQGRTEAFF | TGTGCCAGCACCGCGACCGGACAGGGGAGGACTGAAGCTTTCTTT
- | TRBJ2-5 | TRBV5-5 | - | CASSLRQGPQETQYF | TGTGCCAGCAGCTTGCGTCAGGGCCCCCAAGAGACCCAGTACTTC
- | TRBJ2-7 | TRBV7-2 | TRBD2 | CASRIQREVGEQYF | TGTGCCAGCAGAATTCAGCGGGAGGTGGGCGAGCAGTACTTC
once | TRBJ1-4 | TRBV5-4 | - | CASSPGRGSTNEKLFF | TGTGCCAGCAGCCCCGGGAGGGGGTCAACTAATGAAAAACTGTTTTTT
- | TRBJ2-7 | TRBV5-1 | - | CASSDRDRFNEQYF | TGCGCCTCCTCAGACCGGGACCGATTCAACGAGCAGTACTTC
- | TRBJ2-3 | TRBV4-1 | - | CASSQDQTTDTQYF | TGCGCCAGCAGCCAAGATCAGACCACAGATACGCAGTATTTT
- | TRBJ1-1 | TRBV19 | - | CASSIGGAVGTEAFF | TGTGCCAGTAGTATTGGAGGGGCCGTGGGGACTGAAGCTTTCTTT